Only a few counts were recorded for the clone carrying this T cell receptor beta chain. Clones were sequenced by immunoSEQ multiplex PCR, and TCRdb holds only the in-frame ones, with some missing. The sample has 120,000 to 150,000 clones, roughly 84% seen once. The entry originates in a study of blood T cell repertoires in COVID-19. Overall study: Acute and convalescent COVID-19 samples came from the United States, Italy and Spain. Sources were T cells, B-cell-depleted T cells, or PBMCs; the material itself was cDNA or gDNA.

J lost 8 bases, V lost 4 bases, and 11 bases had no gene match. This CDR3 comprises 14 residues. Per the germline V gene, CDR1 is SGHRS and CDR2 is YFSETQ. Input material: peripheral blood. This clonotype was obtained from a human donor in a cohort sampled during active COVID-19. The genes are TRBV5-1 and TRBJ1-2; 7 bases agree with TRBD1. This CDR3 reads CASSVDRAGRGYTF. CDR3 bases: TGCGCCAGCAGCGTCGACAGGGCTGGAAGAGGCTACACCTTC.